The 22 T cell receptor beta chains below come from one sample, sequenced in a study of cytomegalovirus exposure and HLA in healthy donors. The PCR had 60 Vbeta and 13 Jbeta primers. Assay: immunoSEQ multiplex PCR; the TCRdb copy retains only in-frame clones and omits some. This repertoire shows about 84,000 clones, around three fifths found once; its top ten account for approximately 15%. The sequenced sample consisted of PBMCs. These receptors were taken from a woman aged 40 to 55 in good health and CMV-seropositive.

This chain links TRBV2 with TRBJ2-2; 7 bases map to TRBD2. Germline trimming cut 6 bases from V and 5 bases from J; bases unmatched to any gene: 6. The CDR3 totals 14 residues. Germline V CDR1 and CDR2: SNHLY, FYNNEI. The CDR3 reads CASSPIAGTGELFF. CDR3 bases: TGTGCCAGCAGCCCCATAGCGGGTACCGGGGAGCTGTTTTTT.

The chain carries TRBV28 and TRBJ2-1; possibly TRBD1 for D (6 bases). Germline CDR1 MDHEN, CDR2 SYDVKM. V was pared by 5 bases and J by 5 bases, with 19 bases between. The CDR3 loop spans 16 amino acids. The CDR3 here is CASSIIGQRFHNEQFF. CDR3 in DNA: TGTGCCAGCAGTATAATTGGACAGCGCTTTCACAATGAGCAGTTCTTC.

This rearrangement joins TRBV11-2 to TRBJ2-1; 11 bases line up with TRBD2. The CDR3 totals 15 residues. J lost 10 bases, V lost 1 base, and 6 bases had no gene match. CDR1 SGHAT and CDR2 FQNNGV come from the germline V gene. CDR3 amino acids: CASSLVGLAGGEQFF. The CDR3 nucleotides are TGTGCCAGCAGCTTAGTAGGTCTAGCGGGAGGAGAGCAGTTCTTC.

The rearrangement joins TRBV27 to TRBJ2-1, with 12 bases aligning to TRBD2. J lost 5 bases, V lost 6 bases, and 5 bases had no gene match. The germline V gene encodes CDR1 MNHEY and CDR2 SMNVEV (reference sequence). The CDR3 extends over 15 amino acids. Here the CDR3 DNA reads TGTGCCAGCAGCACCGGACTAGCGGGAAACAATGAGCAGTTCTTC. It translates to CASSTGLAGNNEQFF.

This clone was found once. CDR3 DNA: TGTGCCAGCAGCTTACAAGGGACAGCGGTCTCCTACGAGCAGTACTTC. Amino acid sequence: CASSLQGTAVSYEQYF. This chain links TRBV7-2 with TRBJ2-7, with 7 positions matching TRBD1. Germline V gene lookup returns CDR1 SGHTA and CDR2 FQGNSA. J lost 0 bases, V lost 2 bases, and 7 bases had no gene match. CDR3 length equals 16 residues.

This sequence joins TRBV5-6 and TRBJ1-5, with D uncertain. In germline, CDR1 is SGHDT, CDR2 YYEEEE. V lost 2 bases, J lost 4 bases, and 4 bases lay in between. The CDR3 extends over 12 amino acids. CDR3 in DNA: TGTGCCAGCAGCTTCCATAATCAGCCCCAGCATTTT. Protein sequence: CASSFHNQPQHF.

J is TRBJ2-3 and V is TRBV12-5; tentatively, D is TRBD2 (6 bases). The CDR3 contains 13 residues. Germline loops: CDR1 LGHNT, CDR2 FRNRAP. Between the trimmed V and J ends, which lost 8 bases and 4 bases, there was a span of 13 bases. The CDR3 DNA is TGTGCTAGTACGGGGGAGAGTTCAGATACGCAGTATTTT. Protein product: CASTGESSDTQYF.

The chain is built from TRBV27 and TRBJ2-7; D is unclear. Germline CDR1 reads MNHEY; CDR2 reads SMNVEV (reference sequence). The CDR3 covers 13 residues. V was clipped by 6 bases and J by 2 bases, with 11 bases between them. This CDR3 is CASSRRRAYEQYF. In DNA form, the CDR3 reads TGTGCCAGCAGCCGTAGACGGGCCTACGAGCAGTACTTC.

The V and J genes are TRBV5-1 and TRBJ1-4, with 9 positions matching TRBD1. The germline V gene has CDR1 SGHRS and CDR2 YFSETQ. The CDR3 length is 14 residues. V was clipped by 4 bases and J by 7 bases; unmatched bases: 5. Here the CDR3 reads CASSRGTGTEKLFF. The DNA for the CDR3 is TGCGCCAGCAGCCGGGGGACAGGGACTGAAAAACTGTTTTTT.

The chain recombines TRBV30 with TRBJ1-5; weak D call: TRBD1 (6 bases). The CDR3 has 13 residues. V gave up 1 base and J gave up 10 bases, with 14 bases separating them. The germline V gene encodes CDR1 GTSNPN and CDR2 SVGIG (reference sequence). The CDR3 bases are TGTGCCTGGAGTGGAGGGGGTCCCCTCCCCCAGCATTTT. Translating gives CAWSGGGPLPQHF.

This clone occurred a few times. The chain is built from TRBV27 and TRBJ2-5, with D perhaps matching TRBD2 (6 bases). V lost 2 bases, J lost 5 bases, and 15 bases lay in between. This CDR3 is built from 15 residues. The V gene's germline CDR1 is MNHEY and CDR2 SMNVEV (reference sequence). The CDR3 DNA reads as TGTGCCAGCAGTTTACTAGGGGCCGGGGGTGAGACCCAGTACTTC. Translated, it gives CASSLLGAGGETQYF.

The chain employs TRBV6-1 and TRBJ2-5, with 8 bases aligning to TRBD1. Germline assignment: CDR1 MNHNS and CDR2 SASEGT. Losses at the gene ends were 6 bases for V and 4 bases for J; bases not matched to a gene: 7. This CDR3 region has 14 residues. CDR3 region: CASSETGVGETQYF. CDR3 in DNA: TGTGCCAGCAGCGAGACAGGGGTGGGAGAGACCCAGTACTTC.

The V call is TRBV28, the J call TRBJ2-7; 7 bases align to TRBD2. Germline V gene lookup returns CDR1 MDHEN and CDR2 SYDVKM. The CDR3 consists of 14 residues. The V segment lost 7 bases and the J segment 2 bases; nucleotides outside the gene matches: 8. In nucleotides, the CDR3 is TGTGCCAGCACCCTTGGGGGGACTACCTACGAGCAGTACTTC. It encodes CASTLGGTTYEQYF. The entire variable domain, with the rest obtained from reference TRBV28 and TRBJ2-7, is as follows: DVKVTQSSRYLVKRTGEKVFLECVQDMDHENMFWYRQDPGLGLRLIYFSYDVKMKEKGDIPEGYSVSREKKERFSLILESASTNQTSMYLCASTLGGTTYEQYFGPGTRLTVT.

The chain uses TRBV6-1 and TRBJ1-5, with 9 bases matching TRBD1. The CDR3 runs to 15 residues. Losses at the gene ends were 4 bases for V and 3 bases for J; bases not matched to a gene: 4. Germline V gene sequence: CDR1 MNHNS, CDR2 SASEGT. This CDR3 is CASSGGTGLNQPQHF. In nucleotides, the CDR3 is TGTGCCAGCAGTGGGGGGACAGGGCTCAATCAGCCCCAGCATTTT.

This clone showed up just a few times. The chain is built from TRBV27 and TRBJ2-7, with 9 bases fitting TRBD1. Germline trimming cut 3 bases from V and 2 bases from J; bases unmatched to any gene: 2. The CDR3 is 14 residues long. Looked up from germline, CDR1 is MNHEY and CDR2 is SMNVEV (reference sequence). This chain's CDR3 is CASSLGQGPYEQYF. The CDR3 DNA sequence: TGTGCCAGCAGTTTGGGACAGGGCCCCTACGAGCAGTACTTC.

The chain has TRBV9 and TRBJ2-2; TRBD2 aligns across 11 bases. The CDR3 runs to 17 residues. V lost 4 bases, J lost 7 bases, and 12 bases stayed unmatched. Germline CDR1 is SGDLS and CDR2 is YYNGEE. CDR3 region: CASSPWTSGPLGGELFF. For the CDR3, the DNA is TGTGCCAGCAGCCCCTGGACTAGCGGGCCTCTCGGCGGGGAGCTGTTTTTT.

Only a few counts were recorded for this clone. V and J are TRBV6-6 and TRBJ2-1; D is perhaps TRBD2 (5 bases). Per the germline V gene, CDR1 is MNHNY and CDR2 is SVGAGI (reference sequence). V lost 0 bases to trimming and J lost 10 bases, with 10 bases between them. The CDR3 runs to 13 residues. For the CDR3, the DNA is TGTGCCAGCAGTTACTCGAGGGTAGCCGAGCAGTTCTTC. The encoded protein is CASSYSRVAEQFF.

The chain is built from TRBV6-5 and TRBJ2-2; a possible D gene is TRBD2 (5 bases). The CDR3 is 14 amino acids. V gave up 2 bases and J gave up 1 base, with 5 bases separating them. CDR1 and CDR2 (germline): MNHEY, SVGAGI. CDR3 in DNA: TGTGCCAGCAGTTACGGAGGGAACACCGGGGAGCTGTTTTTT. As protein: CASSYGGNTGELFF.

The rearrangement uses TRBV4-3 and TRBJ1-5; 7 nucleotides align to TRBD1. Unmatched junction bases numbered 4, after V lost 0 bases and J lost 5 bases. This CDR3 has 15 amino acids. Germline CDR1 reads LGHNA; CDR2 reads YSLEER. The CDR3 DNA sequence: TGCGCCAGCAGCCAAGACGTACAGGGGTATCAGCCCCAGCATTTT. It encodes CASSQDVQGYQPQHF.

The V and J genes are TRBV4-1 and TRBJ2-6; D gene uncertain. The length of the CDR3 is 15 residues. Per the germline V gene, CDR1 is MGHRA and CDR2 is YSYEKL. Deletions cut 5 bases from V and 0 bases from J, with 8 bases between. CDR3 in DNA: TGCGCCAGCAGCTTTCTCCTCTCTGGGGCCAACGTCCTGACTTTC. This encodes CASSFLLSGANVLTF.

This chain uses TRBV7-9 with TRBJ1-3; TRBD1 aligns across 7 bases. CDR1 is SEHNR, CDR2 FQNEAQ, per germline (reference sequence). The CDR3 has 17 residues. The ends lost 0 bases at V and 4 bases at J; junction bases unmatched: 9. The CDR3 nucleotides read TGTGCCAGCAGCTTAGCGCCTACGACAGGGATCGGAAACACCATATATTTT. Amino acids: CASSLAPTTGIGNTIYF.

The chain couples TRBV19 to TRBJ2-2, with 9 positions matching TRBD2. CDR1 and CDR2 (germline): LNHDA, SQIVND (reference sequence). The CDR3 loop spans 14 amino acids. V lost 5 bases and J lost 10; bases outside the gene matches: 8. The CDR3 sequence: CASSGRIAGEELFF. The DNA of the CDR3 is TGTGCCAGTAGTGGCCGAATAGCGGGAGAGGAGCTGTTTTTT.